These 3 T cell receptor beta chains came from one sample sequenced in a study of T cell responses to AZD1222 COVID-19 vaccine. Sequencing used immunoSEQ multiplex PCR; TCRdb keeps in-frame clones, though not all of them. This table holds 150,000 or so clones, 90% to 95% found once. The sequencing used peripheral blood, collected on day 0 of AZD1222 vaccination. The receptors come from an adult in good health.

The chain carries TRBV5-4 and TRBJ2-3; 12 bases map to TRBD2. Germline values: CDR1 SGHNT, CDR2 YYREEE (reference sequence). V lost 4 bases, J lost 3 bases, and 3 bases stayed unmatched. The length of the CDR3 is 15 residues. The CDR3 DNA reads TGTGCCAGCAGCCGAACTAGCGGGAGGACAGATACGCAGTATTTT. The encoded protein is CASSRTSGRTDTQYF.

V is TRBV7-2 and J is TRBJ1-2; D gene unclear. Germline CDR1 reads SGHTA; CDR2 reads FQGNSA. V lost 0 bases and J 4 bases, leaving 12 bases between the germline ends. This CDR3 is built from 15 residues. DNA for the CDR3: TGTGCCAGCAGCTTAGCGCTCGCACAGTTCTATGGCTACACCTTC. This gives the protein CASSLALAQFYGYTF.

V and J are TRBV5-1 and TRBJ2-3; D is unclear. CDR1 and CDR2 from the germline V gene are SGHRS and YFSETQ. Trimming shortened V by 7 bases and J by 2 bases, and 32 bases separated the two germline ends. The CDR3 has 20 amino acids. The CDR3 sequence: CASSLRLDWQRDDFTDTQYF. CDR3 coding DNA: TGCGCCAGCTCCTTGAGGCTAGATTGGCAGCGCGATGATTTCACAGATACGCAGTATTTT.